The present TCR beta chain was sequenced within a study of CD8 T cells in Susac syndrome. Study information: Treatment at blood withdrawal was none, corticosteroids, or intravenous immunoglobulin alone in Susac syndrome patients.

V trimming: 4 bases; J trimming: 9 bases; junction bases outside the gene matches: 9. CDR1 SGHDN and CDR2 FVKESK come from the germline V gene. CDR3 size: 13 residues. Random hexamers served to reverse transcribe roughly 0.45 to 1 ug RNA. TCR beta CDR3 was amplified by immunoSEQ multiplex PCR. This amplification extended across 54 Vbeta and 13 Jbeta segments. MiXCR was run by TCRdb on the immunoSEQ multiplex PCR reads, yielding one entry per CDR3 protein. The table includes 85,000 to 95,000 distinct CDR3 sequences, just under 95% detected once. Negative isolation was used for CD8+ and CD4+ T cells, and FACS enrichment was applied to TEMRA cells.

Material: CD4+ T cells from PBMCs. The chain is built from TRBV14 and TRBJ2-7; 7 bases align to TRBD2. The receptor was isolated from a human donor with Susac syndrome. CDR3 protein: CASSPTSDRGQYF. The CDR3 DNA reads TGTGCCAGCAGCCCAACTAGCGACAGAGGGCAGTACTTC.